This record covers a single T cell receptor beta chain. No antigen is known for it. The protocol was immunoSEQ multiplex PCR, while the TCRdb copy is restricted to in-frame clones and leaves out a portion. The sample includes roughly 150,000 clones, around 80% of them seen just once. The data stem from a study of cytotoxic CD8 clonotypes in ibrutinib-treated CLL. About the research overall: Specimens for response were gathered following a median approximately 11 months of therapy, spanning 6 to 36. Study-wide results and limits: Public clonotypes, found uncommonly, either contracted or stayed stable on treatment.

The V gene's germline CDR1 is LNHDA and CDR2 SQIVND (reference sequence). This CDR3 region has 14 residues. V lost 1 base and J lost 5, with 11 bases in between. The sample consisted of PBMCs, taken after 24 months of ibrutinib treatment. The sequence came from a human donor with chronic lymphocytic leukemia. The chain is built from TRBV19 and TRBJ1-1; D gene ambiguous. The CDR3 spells CASSIGGGFTEAFF. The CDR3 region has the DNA TGTGCCAGTAGTATAGGGGGAGGATTTACTGAAGCTTTCTTT.